This TCR beta chain is drawn from a study of OX40 agonist ivuxolimab in advanced cancers. The ends were cut back, 5 bases at V and 0 bases at J, with 7 bases in the middle. Germline V gene sequence: CDR1 LNHDA, CDR2 SQIVND (reference sequence). This CDR3 spans 14 amino acids. Produced via immunoSEQ multiplex PCR; TCRdb's table is partial and in-frame only. The sample includes around 74,000 clones, 85% of them seen just once. This rearrangement joins TRBV19 to TRBJ2-2; D is ambiguous. The clonotype was recovered from an adult with an advanced solid tumor such as melanoma, head and neck, liver or kidney cancer. Sequencing used CD4+ or CD8+ T cells sorted from blood, obtained in a trial of the OX40 agonist ivuxolimab. The CDR3 region has the DNA TGTGCCAGTAGTCCGGGCCCGAACACCGGGGAGCTGTTTTTT. As protein: CASSPGPNTGELFF. Combining the CDR3 with reference TRBV19 and TRBJ2-2 gives the whole variable domain DGGITQSPKYLFRKEGQNVTLSCEQNLNHDAMYWYRQDPGQGLRLIYYSQIVNDFQKGDIAEGYSVSREKKESFPLTVTSAQKNPTAFYLCASSPGPNTGELFFGEGSRLTVL.